A single sample is the source of the 2 T cell receptor beta chains below, sequenced in a study of identical twins. TCRdb re-called the 5' RACE reads with MiXCR, one entry per CDR3 protein. Seen here are roughly 1.6 million distinct CDR3 sequences, around 29% observed once, and the top ten hold about 0.3%. Sequencing was carried out using cord blood. The receptors originated from a newborn girl in good health.

The chain is built from TRBV20-1 and TRBJ1-2; no reliable D call. Germline V gene sequence: CDR1 DFQATT, CDR2 SNEGSKA (reference sequence). This CDR3 has 13 amino acids. V was clipped by 1 base and J by 6 bases, with 12 bases between them. As DNA, the CDR3 is TGCAGTGCTAGAGTTGGGTCGGAGGATGGCTACACCTTC. Its translation is CSARVGSEDGYTF.

This chain links TRBV20-1 with TRBJ2-2; no clear D gene. The CDR3 is made up of 12 amino acids. From germline, CDR1 is DFQATT and CDR2 SNEGSKA (reference sequence). Trimming shortened V by 3 bases and J by 9 bases, and 11 bases separated the two germline ends. In DNA, the CDR3 is TGCAGTGCTAGTAGGCCCCCCCGGGAGCTGTTTTTT. Translated: CSASRPPRELFF.